The clone carrying this T cell receptor (beta chain) came up many times. Its antigen is not identified. Germline-derived CDR1 and CDR2 are MNHEY and SMNVEV (reference sequence). The CDR3 spans 14 residues. Trimming cost V 6 bases and J 4 bases; bases outside gene matches: 7. This sample was included in a study of T-cell memory formation after mild COVID-19. Overall study results and limits: Clones contracting over day 15 to 85 were CD4/CD8 balanced, with later expanders leaning CD4+.

A single record per CDR3 protein comes from TCRdb applying MiXCR to the 5' RACE reads. The sample gives 25,000 to 35,000 distinct CDR3 sequences, roughly 7.4% of which show up once; approximately 14% is in the top ten. The specimen sequenced was PBMCs or a T cell subset sorted from them (not recorded which). This chain links TRBV27 with TRBJ2-3, with 7 positions matching TRBD2. The source of this sequence is an adult woman who had mild COVID-19 (a few samples of this study predate the infection). Cell type and time point are not known. Here the CDR3 DNA reads TGTGCCAGCAGGGGGCGGGAGTGGGCAGATACGCAGTATTTT. This codes for CASRGREWADTQYF.